A selection of T cell receptor beta chains follows, all from one sample in a study of regulatory T cells in long-lasting Graves disease. TCRdb called the multiplex PCR reads again in MiXCR, with one record for every CDR3 protein. Of 500,000 to 700,000 distinct CDR3 sequences listed, about 15% were seen once; the top ten hold around 19%. These data were also reused for a study on T cells in Graves' hyperthyroidism and ophthalmopathy.

This specimen was peripheral blood mononuclear cells (PBMCs), taken at new diagnosis, from a patient treated with antithyroid drugs. Receptors were obtained from a woman aged 25 to 39 with Graves disease. Both conserved end residues are part of each CDR3. Fields, in order: D gene, V gene, J gene, clone size, CDR3 protein, CDR3 DNA. A D gene is named only where the DNA matches it firmly. For some rows the clone size is stated as once, few or many, or as a class when expanded; others skip it.

-	TRBV27	TRBJ1-1	many	CASSLGYSREAFF	TGTGCCAGCAGTTTAGGGTACTCGAGAGAAGCTTTCTTT
-	TRBV25-1	TRBJ1-4	-	CASSRAGGLGEKLFF	TGTGCCAGCAGTCGGGCAGGAGGTTTAGGGGAAAAACTGTTTTTT
TRBD2	TRBV20-1	TRBJ2-5	-	CSARVPARLAGVETQYF	TGCAGTGCTAGAGTTCCTGCGAGGCTAGCGGGAGTAGAGACCCAGTACTTC
TRBD1	TRBV6-1	TRBJ2-7	few	CASSAPGGAYEQYF	TGTGCCAGCAGTGCACCAGGGGGTGCGTACGAGCAGTACTTC
-	TRBV28	TRBJ1-4	many	CASRGKTTTNEKLFF	TGTGCCAGCAGGGGCAAGACTACAACTAATGAAAAACTGTTTTTT
TRBD1	TRBV20-1	TRBJ2-1	many	CSAPYRTGGWHEQFF	TGCAGTGCTCCGTATCGGACAGGGGGCTGGCATGAGCAGTTCTTC
-	TRBV28	TRBJ2-1	many	CASSLVEVSQLSSYNEQFF	TGTGCCAGCAGTTTGGTAGAGGTTTCACAGTTAAGCTCCTACAATGAGCAGTTCTTC
TRBD2	TRBV19	TRBJ2-7	-	CASSTTLAGRAYEQYF	TGTGCCAGTAGTACAACACTAGCGGGAAGGGCCTACGAGCAGTACTTC
TRBD1	TRBV7-8	TRBJ1-4	few	CASSLKTGTFEKLFF	TGTGCCAGCAGCTTAAAGACAGGGACCTTCGAAAAACTGTTTTTT
TRBD1	TRBV28	TRBJ2-1	many	CASSYQAGTGKNNEQFF	TGTGCCAGCAGTTATCAAGCCGGGACAGGGAAGAACAATGAGCAGTTCTTC
-	TRBV4-1	TRBJ1-5	-	CASSQNQGPNQPQHF	TGCGCCAGCAGCCAGAACCAGGGACCCAATCAGCCCCAGCATTTT
TRBD2	TRBV5-1	TRBJ2-1	few	CASSLGGLAGYNEQFF	TGCGCCAGCAGCTTGGGAGGTCTAGCGGGCTACAATGAGCAGTTCTTC
-	TRBV29-1	TRBJ2-2	-	CSVEDRTVKNTGELFF	TGCAGCGTTGAAGATCGCACAGTCAAAAACACCGGGGAGCTGTTTTTT
-	TRBV5-1	TRBJ2-7	-	CASSLGLPRAYEQYF	TGCGCCAGCAGCTTGGGACTGCCGCGGGCCTACGAGCAGTACTTC
TRBD2	TRBV19	TRBJ2-7	-	CASSIKTGLAGTYEQYF	TGTGCCAGTAGTATTAAAACGGGACTAGCGGGAACCTACGAGCAGTACTTC
TRBD2	TRBV20-1	TRBJ2-1	many	CSAGLAPNNEQFF	TGCAGTGCCGGACTAGCGCCTAACAATGAGCAGTTCTTC
TRBD2	TRBV12-3/TRBV12-4	TRBJ2-1	many	CASSFSRLAGNEQFF	TGTGCCAGCAGTTTCTCACGACTAGCCGGTAATGAGCAGTTCTTC
TRBD1	TRBV19	TRBJ2-2	few	CASTLQGNPSWTGELFF	TGTGCCAGTACCTTACAGGGGAACCCATCGTGGACCGGGGAGCTGTTTTTT
TRBD2	TRBV5-4	TRBJ2-3	-	CASSVSGRTSTDTQYF	TGTGCCAGCAGCGTCAGCGGGAGGACTAGCACAGATACGCAGTATTTT
TRBD1	TRBV11-2	TRBJ1-1	many	CASSMGQLLSEAFF	TGTGCCAGCAGCATGGGACAGCTACTCTCGGAAGCTTTCTTT
-	TRBV2	TRBJ2-5	-	CASSPLPTGTRGTQYF	TGTGCCAGCAGTCCGTTACCGACAGGAACAAGAGGAACCCAGTACTTC
TRBD2	TRBV18	TRBJ2-7	-	CASSPGDGLASYEQYF	TGTGCCAGCTCACCAGGGGACGGACTAGCCTCCTACGAGCAGTACTTC
-	TRBV7-9	TRBJ2-1	-	CASSLGGLGVFPDSYNEQFF	TGTGCCAGCAGCTTAGGTGGGTTGGGTGTTTTTCCGGATTCCTACAATGAGCAGTTCTTC
-	TRBV29-1	TRBJ1-1	many	CSVEDRGGVYTEAFF	TGCAGCGTTGAAGATCGGGGAGGAGTATACACTGAAGCTTTCTTT
-	TRBV6-5	TRBJ2-7	-	CASSYSGSYSYF	TGTGCCAGCAGTTACTCGGGCAGCTATTCGTACTTC
-	TRBV18	TRBJ1-5	-	CASSPPNADPQHF	TGTGCCAGCTCACCACCCAACGCGGACCCCCAGCATTTT
-	TRBV28	TRBJ1-6	-	CATAPVGEANSPLHF	TGTGCCACGGCCCCAGTGGGAGAGGCTAATTCACCCCTCCACTTT
TRBD2	TRBV20-1	TRBJ2-2	many	CSASGSPNTGELFF	TGCAGTGCCAGCGGGAGCCCAAACACCGGGGAGCTGTTTTTT
TRBD1	TRBV6-1	TRBJ1-2	many	CASSASGTGKRLNYGYTF	TGTGCCAGCAGTGCCAGCGGGACAGGGAAGAGGCTTAACTATGGCTACACCTTC
-	TRBV12-3/TRBV12-4	TRBJ1-3	many	CASRIGRPLSGNTIYF	TGTGCCAGCAGGATTGGACGGCCCCTCTCTGGAAACACCATATATTTT
-	TRBV9	TRBJ1-4	few	CASSVEQGIPHEKLFF	TGTGCCAGCAGCGTAGAGCAGGGAATCCCTCATGAAAAACTGTTTTTT
-	TRBV20-1	TRBJ2-2	-	CSARNPTRAGELFF	TGCAGTGCTAGGAACCCGACCAGGGCCGGGGAGCTGTTTTTT
-	TRBV6-1	TRBJ1-2	many	CASSEQWDRLYGYTF	TGTGCCAGCAGTGAACAATGGGATCGGCTCTATGGCTACACCTTC